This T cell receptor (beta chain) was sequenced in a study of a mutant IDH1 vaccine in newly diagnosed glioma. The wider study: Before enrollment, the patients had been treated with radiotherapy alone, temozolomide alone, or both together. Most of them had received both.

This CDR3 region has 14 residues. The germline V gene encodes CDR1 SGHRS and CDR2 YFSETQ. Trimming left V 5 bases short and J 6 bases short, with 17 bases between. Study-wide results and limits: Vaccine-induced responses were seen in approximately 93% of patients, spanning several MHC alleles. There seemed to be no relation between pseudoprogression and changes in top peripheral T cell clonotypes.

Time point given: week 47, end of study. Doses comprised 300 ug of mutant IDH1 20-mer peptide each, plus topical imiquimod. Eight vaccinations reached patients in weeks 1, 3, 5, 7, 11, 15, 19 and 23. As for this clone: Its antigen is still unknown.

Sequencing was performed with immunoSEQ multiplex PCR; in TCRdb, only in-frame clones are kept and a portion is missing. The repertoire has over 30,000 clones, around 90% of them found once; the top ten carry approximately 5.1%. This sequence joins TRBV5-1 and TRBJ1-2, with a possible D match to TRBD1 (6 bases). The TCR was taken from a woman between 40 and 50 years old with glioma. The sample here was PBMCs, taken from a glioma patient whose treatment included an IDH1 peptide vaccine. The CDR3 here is CASRLQGTRDGYTF. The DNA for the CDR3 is TGCGCCAGCAGGCTACAGGGAACAAGGGATGGCTACACCTTC.